The clone carrying this T cell receptor (beta chain) is categorized as medium-sized. Its cognate antigen is unknown. There are 13 residues in the CDR3. V lost 7 bases and J lost 3; bases outside the gene matches: 2. Per the germline V gene, CDR1 is SGHVS and CDR2 is FQNEAQ. Among the patients, none had received any treatment before thyroid surgery. This record comes from a study of metastatic and nonmetastatic thyroid tumors. Overall study results and limits: According to reports, the diversity of TCR beta was significantly higher in malignant thyroid tumors than in benign nodules, and this held in both blood and tumor samples.

MiXCR re-clonotyped the PCR reads for TCRdb. The data contain 7,000 or so clones, 30% to 45% of them singletons. The chain links TRBV7-8 to TRBJ2-7; 11 positions agree with TRBD2. The sample consisted of tumor tissue. This sequence was found in a female donor with papillary thyroid cancer or a benign thyroid nodule (not recorded which). Some clones in this sample may be carry-over from other donors' samples. The CDR3 here is CASTGLAVYEQYF. CDR3 nucleotide sequence: TGTGCCAGCACGGGACTAGCGGTCTACGAGCAGTACTTC.